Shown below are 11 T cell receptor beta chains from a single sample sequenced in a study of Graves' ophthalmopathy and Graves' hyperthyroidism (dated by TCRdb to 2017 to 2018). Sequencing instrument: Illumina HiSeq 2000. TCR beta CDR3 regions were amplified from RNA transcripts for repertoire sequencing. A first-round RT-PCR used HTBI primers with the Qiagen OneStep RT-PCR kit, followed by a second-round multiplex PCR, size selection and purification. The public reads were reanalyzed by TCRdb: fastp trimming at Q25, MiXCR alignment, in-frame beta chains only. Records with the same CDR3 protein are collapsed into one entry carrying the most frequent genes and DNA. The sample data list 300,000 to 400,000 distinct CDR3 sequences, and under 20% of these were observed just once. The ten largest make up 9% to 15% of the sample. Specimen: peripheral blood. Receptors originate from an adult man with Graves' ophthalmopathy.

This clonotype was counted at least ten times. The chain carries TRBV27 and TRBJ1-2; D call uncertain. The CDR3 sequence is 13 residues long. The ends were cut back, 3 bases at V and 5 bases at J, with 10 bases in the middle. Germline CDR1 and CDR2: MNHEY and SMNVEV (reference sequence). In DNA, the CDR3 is TGTGCCAGCAGTTTTGGGGTTTCTTATGGCTACACCTTC. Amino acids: CASSFGVSYGYTF.

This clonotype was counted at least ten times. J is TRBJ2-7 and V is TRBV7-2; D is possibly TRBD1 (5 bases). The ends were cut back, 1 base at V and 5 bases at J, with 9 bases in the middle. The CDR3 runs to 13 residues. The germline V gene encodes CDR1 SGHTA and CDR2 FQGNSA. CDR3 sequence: CASSLDAGHEQYF. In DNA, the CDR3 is TGTGCCAGCAGCTTAGACGCAGGGCACGAGCAGTACTTC.

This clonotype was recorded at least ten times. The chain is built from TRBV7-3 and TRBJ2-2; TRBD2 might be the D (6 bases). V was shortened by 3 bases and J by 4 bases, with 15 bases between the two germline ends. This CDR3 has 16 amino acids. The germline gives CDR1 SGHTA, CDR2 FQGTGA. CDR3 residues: CASSFSGSTATGELFF. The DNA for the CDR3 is TGTGCCAGCAGCTTTTCCGGGAGCACGGCCACCGGGGAGCTGTTTTTT. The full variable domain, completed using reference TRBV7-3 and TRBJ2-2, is GAGVSQTPSNKVTEKGKYVELRCDPISGHTALYWYRQSLGQGPEFLIYFQGTGAADDSGLPNDRFFAVRPEGSVSTLKIQRTERGDSAVYLCASSFSGSTATGELFFGEGSRLTVL.

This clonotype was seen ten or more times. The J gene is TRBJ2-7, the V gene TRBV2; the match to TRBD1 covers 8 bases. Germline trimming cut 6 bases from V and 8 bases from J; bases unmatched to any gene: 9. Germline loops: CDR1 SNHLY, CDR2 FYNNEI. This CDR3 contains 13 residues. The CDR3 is CASRKDREQQQYF. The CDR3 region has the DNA TGTGCCAGCAGGAAGGACAGGGAGCAACAGCAGTACTTC. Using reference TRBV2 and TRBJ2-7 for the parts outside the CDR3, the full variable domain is EPEVTQTPSHQVTQMGQEVILRCVPISNHLYFYWYRQILGQKVEFLVSFYNNEISEKSEIFDDQFSVERPDGSNFTLKIRSTKLEDSAMYFCASRKDREQQQYFGPGTRLTVT.

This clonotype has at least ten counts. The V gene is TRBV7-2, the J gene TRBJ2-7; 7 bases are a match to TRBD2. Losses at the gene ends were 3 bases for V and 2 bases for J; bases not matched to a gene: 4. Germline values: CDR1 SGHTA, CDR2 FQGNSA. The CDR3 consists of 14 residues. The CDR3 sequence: CASSFSGLTYEQYF. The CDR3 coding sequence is TGTGCCAGCAGCTTTAGCGGGCTTACCTACGAGCAGTACTTC.

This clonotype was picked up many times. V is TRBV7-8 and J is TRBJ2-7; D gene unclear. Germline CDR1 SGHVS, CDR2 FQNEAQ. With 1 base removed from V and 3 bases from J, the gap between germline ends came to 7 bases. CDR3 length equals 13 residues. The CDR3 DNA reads TGTGCCAGCAGCTTAGTGGTCCGCTACGAGCAGTACTTC. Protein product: CASSLVVRYEQYF.

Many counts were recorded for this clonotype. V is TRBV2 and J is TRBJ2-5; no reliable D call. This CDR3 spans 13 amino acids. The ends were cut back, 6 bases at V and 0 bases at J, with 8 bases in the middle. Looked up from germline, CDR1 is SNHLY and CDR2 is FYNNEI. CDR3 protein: CASSGQHQETQYF. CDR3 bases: TGTGCCAGCAGCGGCCAGCACCAAGAGACCCAGTACTTC.

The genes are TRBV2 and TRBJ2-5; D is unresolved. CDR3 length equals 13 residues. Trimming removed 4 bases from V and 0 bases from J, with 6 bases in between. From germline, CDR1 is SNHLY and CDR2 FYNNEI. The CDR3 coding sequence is TGTGCCAGCAGTGTTTCAAACCAAGAGACCCAGTACTTC. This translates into CASSVSNQETQYF.

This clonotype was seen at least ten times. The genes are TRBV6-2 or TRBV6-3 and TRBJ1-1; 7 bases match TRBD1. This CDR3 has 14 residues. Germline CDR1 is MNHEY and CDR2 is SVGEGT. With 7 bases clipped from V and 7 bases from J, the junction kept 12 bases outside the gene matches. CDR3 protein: CASTDTGEVVEAFF. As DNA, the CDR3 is TGTGCCAGCACGGATACAGGGGAGGTTGTTGAAGCTTTCTTT.

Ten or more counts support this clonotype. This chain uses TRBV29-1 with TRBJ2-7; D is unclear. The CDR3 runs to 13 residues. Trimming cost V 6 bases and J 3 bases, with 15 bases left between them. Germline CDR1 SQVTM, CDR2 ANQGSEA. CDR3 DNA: TGCAGCGTGGCGGACCCTCCCCTCTACGAGCAGTACTTC. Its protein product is CSVADPPLYEQYF.

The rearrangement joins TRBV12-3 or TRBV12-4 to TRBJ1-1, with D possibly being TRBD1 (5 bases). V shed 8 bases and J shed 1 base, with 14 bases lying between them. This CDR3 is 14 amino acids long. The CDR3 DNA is TGTGCCAGCCGCTTATTAACAGGGAACACTGAAGCTTTCTTT. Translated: CASRLLTGNTEAFF.